Presented here are 17 T cell receptor beta chains from one specimen sequenced in a study of identical twins. TCRdb itself ran the 5' RACE reads through MiXCR, one entry per CDR3 protein. Altogether 250,000 or so distinct CDR3 sequences are present, 9.5% to 15% being singletons, with the ten largest covering roughly 4.2%. A further study also used this sample, focusing on yellow fever vaccine responses in identical twins.

Input material: memory (CD45RO+) T cells sorted from blood. All receptors derive from a woman between 18 and 29 years old in good health.

This clonotype showed up many times. This sequence joins TRBV5-1 and TRBJ1-1; TRBD1 agrees at 8 bases. Germline CDR1 SGHRS, CDR2 YFSETQ. The CDR3 consists of 16 residues. V lost 4 bases and J lost 1; bases outside the gene matches: 9. CDR3 coding DNA: TGCGCCAGCAGCCCCAAGACAGGGGCTACGAACACTGAAGCTTTCTTT. It is translated as CASSPKTGATNTEAFF.

In its sample, this clonotype was seen many times. A junction boundary mismatches the germline segment, possibly from a read error. The chain employs TRBV5-6 and TRBJ2-3; 8 nucleotides line up with TRBD2. Per the germline V gene, CDR1 is SGHDT and CDR2 is YYEEEE. The CDR3 is 15 amino acids. The chain's CDR3 is CTSSTSGGPWDTQYF. The CDR3 region has the DNA TGTACCAGCAGCACCAGCGGGGGCCCTTGGGATACGCAGTATTTT.

J is TRBJ1-6 and V is TRBV7-9; possible D gene TRBD1, 6 bases. Germline V gene data show CDR1 as SEHNR and CDR2 as FQNEAQ (reference sequence). This CDR3 spans 16 amino acids. The ends were cut back, 4 bases at V and 5 bases at J, with 15 bases in the middle. Written as DNA, the CDR3 is TGTGCCAGCAGCTGGGGGCTTGGCAGTCATAATTCACCCCTCCACTTT. Protein: CASSWGLGSHNSPLHF.

V and J are TRBV20-1 and TRBJ2-5; D might be TRBD1 (6 bases). The CDR3 runs 14 residues. Trimming took off 0 bases at V and 4 bases at J, with 12 bases between the two ends. Germline V gene data show CDR1 as DFQATT and CDR2 as SNEGSKA (reference sequence). CDR3 DNA sequence: TGCAGTGCTAGAGATTGGGGGCTTGGAGAGACCCAGTACTTC. It codes for CSARDWGLGETQYF.

In its sample, this clonotype is medium-sized. This sequence joins TRBV4-2 and TRBJ2-2, with 8 positions matching TRBD2. The CDR3 contains 15 residues. Per the germline V gene, CDR1 is LGHNA and CDR2 is YNFKEQ. V was pared by 10 bases and J by 6 bases, with 13 bases of the junction left unmatched. DNA of the CDR3: TGTGCCACAAAAGCCCGTCCGGGAGGGTCCGGGGAGCTGTTTTTT. Protein: CATKARPGGSGELFF.

The rearrangement joins TRBV14 to TRBJ2-6; D uncertain. Germline CDR1 reads SGHDN; CDR2 reads FVKESK. This CDR3 is 16 amino acids long. V was pared by 6 bases and J by 0 bases, with 12 bases between. Here the CDR3 reads CASRSLTLSGANVLTF. CDR3 DNA sequence: TGTGCCAGCAGGAGCCTTACTCTCTCTGGGGCCAACGTCCTGACTTTC. Complete variable domain (other parts from reference TRBV14 and TRBJ2-6): EAGVTQFPSHSVIEKGQTVTLRCDPISGHDNLYWYRRVMGKEIKFLLHFVKESKQDESGMPNNRFLAERTGGTYSTLKVQPAELEDSGVYFCASRSLTLSGANVLTFGAGSRLTVL.

This chain connects TRBV6-6 to TRBJ1-5; D might be TRBD1 (5 bases). CDR1 and CDR2 from the germline V gene are MNHNY and SVGAGI (reference sequence). The V and J ends lost 5 bases and 5 bases respectively, with 10 bases between them. There are 13 residues in the CDR3. The CDR3 sequence: CASSRGTDQPQHF. The CDR3 nucleotides read TGTGCCAGCAGTCGGGGGACCGATCAGCCCCAGCATTTT.

The V and J genes are TRBV6-1 and TRBJ2-5; TRBD1 matches 9 bases. CDR1 and CDR2 from the germline V gene are MNHNS and SASEGT. The J segment lost 1 base and the V segment lost 7 bases, leaving 7 bases of the junction unmatched. The length of the CDR3 is 15 residues. CDR3 loop: CASTKQGAGQETQYF. The CDR3 DNA follows: TGTGCCAGCACAAAACAGGGGGCGGGCCAAGAGACCCAGTACTTC.

The chain couples TRBV24-1 to TRBJ2-3; 7 bases line up with TRBD2. Germline V gene lookup returns CDR1 KGHDR and CDR2 SFDVKD. V was clipped by 9 bases and J by 2 bases; unmatched bases: 4. The CDR3 runs 13 residues. The CDR3 region has the DNA TGTGCCACCGGGGGGGGGTACACAGATACGCAGTATTTT. Amino acids: CATGGGYTDTQYF.

V usage is TRBV2 and J usage is TRBJ2-4; D gene ambiguous. This CDR3 has 13 residues. V gave up 7 bases and J gave up 2 bases, with 9 bases separating them. Germline CDR1 is SNHLY and CDR2 is FYNNEI. In DNA, the CDR3 is TGTGCCAGCACCGCCAACACCAAAAACATTCAGTACTTC. Translated: CASTANTKNIQYF.

The chain carries TRBV5-1 and TRBJ2-5, with D unclear. CDR1 and CDR2 from the germline V gene are SGHRS and YFSETQ. The V end was cut by 0 bases, the J end by 5 bases, with 14 bases between. The CDR3 totals 15 residues. The CDR3 DNA reads as TGCGCCAGCAGCTTGGCTGGGGAAGCGTGGGAGACCCAGTACTTC. This sequence encodes CASSLAGEAWETQYF. Variable domain in full (rest from reference TRBV5-1 and TRBJ2-5): KAGVTQTPRYLIKTRGQQVTLSCSPISGHRSVSWYQQTPGQGLQFLFEYFSETQRNKGNFPGRFSGRQFSNSRSEMNVSTLELGDSALYLCASSLAGEAWETQYFGPGTRLLVL.

The V call is TRBV6-2 or TRBV6-3, the J call TRBJ2-3, with D possibly TRBD2 on 5 matching bases. Germline V lookup: CDR1 MNHEY, CDR2 SVGEGT. Trimming took 6 bases from V and 4 from J, leaving 14 bases between them. The CDR3 is made up of 14 amino acids. The DNA for the CDR3 is TGTGCCAGCAGCCCAACCCTAGCCGCAGATACGCAGTATTTT. It yields the protein CASSPTLAADTQYF.

This clonotype has ten or more counts. The rearrangement uses TRBV4-2 and TRBJ2-6, with D perhaps matching TRBD2 (6 bases). The CDR3 length is 16 residues. CDR1 and CDR2 from the germline V gene are LGHNA and YNFKEQ. V shed 0 bases and J shed 2 bases, with 8 bases lying between them. The CDR3 sequence is CASSQEGGAGANVLTF. In DNA form, the CDR3 reads TGTGCCAGCAGCCAAGAGGGGGGAGCTGGGGCCAACGTCCTGACTTTC.

Concerning this clonotype: It may be a read error: a sequence one base away is much more abundant. The V and J genes are TRBV3-1 and TRBJ2-2; 7 nucleotides line up with TRBD2. Losses at the gene ends were 8 bases for V and 0 bases for J; bases not matched to a gene: 6. Germline CDR1 reads LGHDT; CDR2 reads YNNKEL (reference sequence). The CDR3 spans 15 residues. The CDR3 DNA is TGTGCCAGCTGCCTCCGGGGGGCGAACACCGGGGAGCTGTTTTTT. Its translation: CASCLRGANTGELFF.

This clonotype has ten or more counts. The chain uses TRBV6-2 or TRBV6-3 and TRBJ2-5, with a possible D match to TRBD2 (6 bases). From germline, CDR1 is MNHEY and CDR2 SVGEGT. Deletions cut 6 bases from V and 0 bases from J, with 14 bases between. The CDR3 covers 15 residues. CDR3: CASSLLAENQETQYF. The CDR3 DNA follows: TGTGCCAGCAGCCTCTTAGCGGAAAACCAAGAGACCCAGTACTTC.

The V gene is TRBV20-1, the J gene TRBJ2-7, with D tentatively TRBD2 (7 bases). Germline V lookup: CDR1 DFQATT, CDR2 SNEGSKA (reference sequence). This CDR3 has 17 residues. V was trimmed by 0 bases and J by 5 bases, leaving 23 bases between them. Written as DNA, the CDR3 is TGCAGTGCTAGAGATCAGGAGAATATGGGGGGGCGGAACGAGCAGTACTTC. It is translated as CSARDQENMGGRNEQYF.

This clonotype showed up just a few times. The chain links TRBV12-3 or TRBV12-4 to TRBJ2-1; D possibly corresponds to TRBD2 (6 bases). Deletions cut 6 bases from V and 12 bases from J, with 15 bases between. This CDR3 comprises 12 residues. Here the CDR3 DNA reads TGTGCCAGCAGGTCGACTAGTTTGCGGCAGTTCTTC. Amino acid sequence: CASRSTSLRQFF.